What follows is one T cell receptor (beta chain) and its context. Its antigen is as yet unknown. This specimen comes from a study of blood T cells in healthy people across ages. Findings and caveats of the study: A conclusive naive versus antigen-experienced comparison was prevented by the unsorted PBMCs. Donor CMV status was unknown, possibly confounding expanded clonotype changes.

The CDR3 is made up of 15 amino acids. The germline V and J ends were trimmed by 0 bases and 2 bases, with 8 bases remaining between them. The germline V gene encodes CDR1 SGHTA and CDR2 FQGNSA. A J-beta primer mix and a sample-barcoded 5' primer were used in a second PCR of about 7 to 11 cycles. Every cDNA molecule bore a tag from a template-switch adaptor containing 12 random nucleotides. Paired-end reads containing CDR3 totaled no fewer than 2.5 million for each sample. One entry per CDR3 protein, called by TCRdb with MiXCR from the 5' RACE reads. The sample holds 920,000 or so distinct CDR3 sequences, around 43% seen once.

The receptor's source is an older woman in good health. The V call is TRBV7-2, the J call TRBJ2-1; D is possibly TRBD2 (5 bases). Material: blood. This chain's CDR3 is CASSLAGAPYNEQFF. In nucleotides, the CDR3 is TGTGCCAGCAGCTTAGCGGGAGCCCCCTACAATGAGCAGTTCTTC. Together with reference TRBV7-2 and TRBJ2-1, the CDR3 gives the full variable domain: GAGVSQSPSNKVTEKGKDVELRCDPISGHTALYWYRQSLGQGLEFLIYFQGNSAPDKSGLPSDRFSAERTGGSVSTLTIQRTQQEDSAVYLCASSLAGAPYNEQFFGPGTRLTVL.